The rows below give T cell receptor beta chains drawn from one sample of a study of Ad26.COV2.S vaccination and SARS-CoV-2 variants. Produced via immunoSEQ multiplex PCR; TCRdb's table is partial and in-frame only. The table lists 43,000 or so clones, 75% to 85% of them singletons. Sequencing was performed on peripheral blood, taken after recovery from COVID-19. Every receptor here comes from a human donor who had recovered from COVID-19. The CDR3 runs from the conserved cysteine through the conserved F or W. D genes are given only for firm matches.

J gene: TRBJ2-5; V gene: TRBV5-1; D gene: .; CDR3 DNA: TGCGCCAGCAGAAGGGGATCCGGCACACAAGAGACCCAGTACTTC; CDR3 protein: CASRRGSGTQETQYF
J gene: TRBJ2-2; V gene: TRBV6-1; D gene: .; CDR3 DNA: TGTGCCAGCAGTGAAGGAGAGAGGAACACCGGGGAGCTGTTTTTT; CDR3 protein: CASSEGERNTGELFF
J gene: TRBJ2-5; V gene: TRBV7-6; D gene: .; CDR3 DNA: TGTGCCAGCAGCTTAAGGGGGCAAGAGACCCAGTACTTC; CDR3 protein: CASSLRGQETQYF
J gene: TRBJ1-2; V gene: TRBV5-1; D gene: .; CDR3 DNA: TGCGCCAGCAGCTTGAGGGTTCAAACAGGCTACACCTTC; CDR3 protein: CASSLRVQTGYTF
J gene: TRBJ2-7; V gene: TRBV2; D gene: .; CDR3 DNA: TGTGCCAGCAGTTTACAGGGTGGCGAGCAGTACTTC; CDR3 protein: CASSLQGGEQYF
J gene: TRBJ2-2; V gene: TRBV2; D gene: TRBD1; CDR3 DNA: TGTGCCAGGACAGGGGGCGGTATCGGGGAGCTGTTTTTT; CDR3 protein: CARTGGGIGELFF
J gene: TRBJ2-3; V gene: TRBV19; D gene: .; CDR3 DNA: TGTGCCAGTAGTATAGAGGGGATAGGTGGTACGCAGTATTTT; CDR3 protein: CASSIEGIGGTQYF
J gene: TRBJ1-5; V gene: TRBV2; D gene: .; CDR3 DNA: TGTGCCAGCAGTGAACTGGTCAGGGTAACGGCTTCGGGGGTCAATCAGCCCCAGCATTTT; CDR3 protein: CASSELVRVTASGVNQPQHF
J gene: TRBJ1-3; V gene: TRBV5-1; D gene: .; CDR3 DNA: TGCGCCAGCAGCCCGCAACCACAGGATTCTGGAAACACCATATATTTT; CDR3 protein: CASSPQPQDSGNTIYF
J gene: TRBJ1-1; V gene: TRBV12-5; D gene: .; CDR3 DNA: TGTGCTAGTGGTCCACAGGGAAACACTGAAGCTTTCTTT; CDR3 protein: CASGPQGNTEAFF
J gene: TRBJ2-7; V gene: TRBV14; D gene: .; CDR3 DNA: TGTGCCAGCAGCCAAGACGGCAGATTCTACGAGCAGTACTTC; CDR3 protein: CASSQDGRFYEQYF